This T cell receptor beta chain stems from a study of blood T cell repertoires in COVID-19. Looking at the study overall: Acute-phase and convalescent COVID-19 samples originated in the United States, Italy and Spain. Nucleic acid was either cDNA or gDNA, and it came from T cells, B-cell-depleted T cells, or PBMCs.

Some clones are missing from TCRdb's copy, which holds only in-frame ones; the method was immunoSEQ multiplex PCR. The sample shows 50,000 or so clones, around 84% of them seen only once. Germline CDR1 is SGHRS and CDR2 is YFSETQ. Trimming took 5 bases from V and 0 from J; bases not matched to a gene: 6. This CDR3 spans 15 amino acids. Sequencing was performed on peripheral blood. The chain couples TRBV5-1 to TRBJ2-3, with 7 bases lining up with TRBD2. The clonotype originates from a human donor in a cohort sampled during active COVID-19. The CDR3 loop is CASRQLATSTDTQYF. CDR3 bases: TGCGCCAGCAGGCAACTAGCGACTAGCACAGATACGCAGTATTTT.